These 26 T cell receptor beta chains were all obtained from the same sample, sequenced in a study of blood T cell repertoires in COVID-19. The protocol was immunoSEQ multiplex PCR, while the TCRdb copy is restricted to in-frame clones and leaves out a portion. The sample carries 300,000 or so clones, more than 75% recorded once. The sequencing sample was made of PBMCs or T cells enriched from blood (not recorded which). These receptor sequences come from a man in his sixties who had recovered from COVID-19.

V gene TRBV5-1 combines with J gene TRBJ1-4; D is ambiguous. V lost 4 bases and J 0 bases, leaving 13 bases between the germline ends. The length of the CDR3 is 16 residues. Germline V gives CDR1 SGHRS, CDR2 YFSETQ. CDR3: CASSPSVTATNEKLFF. Written as DNA, the CDR3 is TGCGCCAGCAGCCCCTCGGTTACAGCAACTAATGAAAAACTGTTTTTT.

V usage is TRBV13 and J usage is TRBJ2-6; no definite D call. The germline V and J ends were trimmed by 4 bases and 1 base, with 5 bases remaining between them. Per germline, CDR1 PRHDT and CDR2 FYEKMQ (reference sequence). This CDR3 is 14 amino acids long. The CDR3 sequence is CASSSASGANVLTF. CDR3 nucleotide sequence: TGTGCCAGCAGCTCCGCGTCTGGGGCCAACGTCCTGACTTTC. Full variable domain (rest looked up from reference TRBV13 and TRBJ2-6): AAGVIQSPRHLIKEKRETATLKCYPIPRHDTVYWYQQGPGQDPQFLISFYEKMQSDKGSIPDRFSAQQFSDYHSELNMSSLELGDSALYFCASSSASGANVLTFGAGSRLTVL.

J is TRBJ1-5 and V is TRBV6-5; D remains unclear. The CDR3 is 15 amino acids. V lost 6 bases and J 7 bases, leaving 19 bases between the germline ends. CDR1 and CDR2 from the germline V gene are MNHEY and SVGAGI. CDR3 loop: CASSQEGLSGQPQHF. CDR3 sequence (DNA): TGTGCCAGCAGCCAAGAAGGGCTTTCGGGGCAGCCCCAGCATTTT.

The chain recombines TRBV7-2 with TRBJ2-5; D is unclear. Germline V CDR1 and CDR2: SGHTA, FQGNSA. This CDR3 comprises 14 residues. Trimming left V 5 bases short and J 6 bases short, with 16 bases between. This CDR3 is CASSPNWLVKTQYF. For the CDR3, the DNA is TGTGCCAGCAGCCCAAATTGGCTAGTCAAGACCCAGTACTTC.

The genes are TRBV10-2 and TRBJ2-7; 7 nucleotides agree with TRBD1. This CDR3 has 16 residues. Germline V CDR1 and CDR2: WSHSY, SAAADI. J was trimmed by 3 bases and V by 7 bases; bases with no gene match: 15. Here the CDR3 DNA reads TGCGCCAGCATGGGGATTACGACAGGGATAGGCTACGAGCAGTACTTC. This translates into CASMGITTGIGYEQYF.

This clone was counted a single time. This chain joins TRBV7-6 and TRBJ1-5; D remains ambiguous. The CDR3 consists of 15 residues. Germline loops: CDR1 SGHVS, CDR2 FNYEAQ. V was trimmed by 2 bases and J by 5 bases, leaving 13 bases between them. The CDR3 region has the DNA TGTGCCAGCAGCTTAAATTCATGGGAGTATCAGCCCCAGCATTTT. It specifies CASSLNSWEYQPQHF.

This chain links TRBV21-1 with TRBJ1-1; TRBD1 is the table's D call and was not checked against the DNA. TRBV21-1 is a known pseudogene. This CDR3 region has 14 residues. CDR3 sequence: CASSEDKGHTEAFF. The CDR3 DNA sequence: TGTGCCAGCAGCGAGGACAAAGGGCACACTGAAGCTTTCTTT.

The V call is TRBV27, the J call TRBJ2-7; D possibly corresponds to TRBD2 (5 bases). Looked up from germline, CDR1 is MNHEY and CDR2 is SMNVEV (reference sequence). V lost 2 bases and J lost 4, with 18 bases in between. The CDR3 totals 16 residues. The CDR3 loop reads CASSLRAGLEAYEQYF. The CDR3 region has the DNA TGTGCCAGCAGTTTAAGGGCGGGCCTCGAGGCTTACGAGCAGTACTTC.

The chain links TRBV7-9 to TRBJ2-1, with 9 bases aligning to TRBD1. The V and J ends lost 3 bases and 8 bases, in that order; junction bases with no gene match: 5. Germline V gives CDR1 SEHNR, CDR2 FQNEAQ (reference sequence). This CDR3 has 14 residues. CDR3 region: CASSFRDRAHEQFF. The CDR3 coding sequence is TGTGCCAGCAGCTTCCGGGACAGGGCCCATGAGCAGTTCTTC.

V gene TRBV7-9 combines with J gene TRBJ2-7; 14 bases map to TRBD2. The V and J ends lost 10 bases and 3 bases, in that order; junction bases with no gene match: 2. The CDR3 is 13 amino acids. Germline CDR1 reads SEHNR; CDR2 reads FQNEAQ (reference sequence). The CDR3 protein is CATGLAGGYEQYF. The CDR3 region has the DNA TGTGCCACCGGACTAGCGGGAGGCTACGAGCAGTACTTC.

The CDR3, as DNA: TGTGCCAGCAGCTTAACCCGGACAGTCAATGAGCAGTTCTTC. Amino acids: CASSLTRTVNEQFF. The V gene is TRBV11-1, the J gene TRBJ2-1, with D tentatively TRBD1 (6 bases). Germline loops: CDR1 SGHAT, CDR2 FQDESV (reference sequence). This CDR3 comprises 14 residues. V was cut by 2 bases and J by 6 bases, with 11 bases left in between.

The chain has TRBV18 and TRBJ1-2; D is ambiguous. Between the trimmed V and J ends, which lost 3 bases and 4 bases, there was a span of 9 bases. The CDR3 has 13 residues. Germline CDR1 is KGHSH and CDR2 is LQKENI. Here the CDR3 reads CASSPSAGYGYTF. CDR3 sequence (DNA): TGTGCCAGCTCACCCTCAGCGGGCTATGGCTACACCTTC.

The rearrangement links TRBV6-2 or TRBV6-3 to TRBJ2-7; 9 nucleotides agree with TRBD2. Germline CDR1 reads MNHEY; CDR2 reads SVGEGT. The CDR3 has 15 amino acids. Trimming removed 2 bases from V and 7 bases from J; junction bases left unmatched: 9. The CDR3 spells CASSYVISGSGEQYF. In nucleotides, the CDR3 is TGTGCCAGCAGTTACGTTATTAGCGGGAGTGGTGAGCAGTACTTC.

The genes are TRBV6-2 or TRBV6-3 and TRBJ1-5; 8 bases fit TRBD1. CDR3 length equals 18 residues. After removal of 0 bases from V and 4 bases from J, the junction contained 11 bases not matched to a gene. Germline V CDR1 and CDR2: MNHEY, SVGEGT. CDR3 loop: CASSYSRDRTRINQPQHF. CDR3 DNA sequence: TGTGCCAGCAGTTACTCCCGGGACAGGACTCGGATTAATCAGCCCCAGCATTTT.

This chain links TRBV6-2 or TRBV6-3 with TRBJ1-1; 8 nucleotides line up with TRBD1. The length of the CDR3 is 15 residues. The J segment lost 5 bases and the V segment lost 2 bases, leaving 7 bases of the junction unmatched. Per germline, CDR1 MNHEY and CDR2 SVGEGT. CDR3 DNA sequence: TGTGCCAGCAGTTACCCCTCAGGGGGCGGAACTGAAGCTTTCTTT. Translated, it gives CASSYPSGGGTEAFF.

About this clone: The sample contains more than one DNA sequence encoding this CDR3. The chain links TRBV10-3 to TRBJ1-1, with D possibly being TRBD1 (6 bases). The V gene lost 0 bases and the J gene lost 5 bases, with 7 bases spanning the gap. Germline V gives CDR1 ENHRY, CDR2 SYGVKD. The CDR3 has 13 residues. The CDR3 DNA sequence: TGTGCCATCAGTGAGTCAGGGGGTACTGAAGCTTTCTTT. It encodes CAISESGGTEAFF.

This clone appeared a few times. The J gene is TRBJ1-1, the V gene TRBV2; D unresolved. Trimming stripped 4 bases from V and 1 base from J, with 7 bases between. This CDR3 contains 13 residues. Germline V CDR1 and CDR2: SNHLY, FYNNEI. The CDR3 coding sequence is TGTGCCAGCAGTGCGGGATGGAACACTGAAGCTTTCTTT. Its protein product is CASSAGWNTEAFF.

The chain recombines TRBV7-8 with TRBJ1-2; 9 nucleotides match TRBD1. The V and J ends lost 1 base and 3 bases, in that order; junction bases with no gene match: 6. CDR3 size: 16 residues. Germline V gene sequence: CDR1 SGHVS, CDR2 FQNEAQ. CDR3 in amino acids: CASSLGFRQGDYGYTF. The CDR3 DNA follows: TGTGCCAGCAGCTTAGGCTTCCGACAGGGGGACTATGGCTACACCTTC.

V usage is TRBV5-1 and J usage is TRBJ1-3; D is perhaps TRBD1 (5 bases). This CDR3 has 15 residues. The V end was cut by 4 bases, the J end by 0 bases, with 11 bases between. From germline, CDR1 is SGHRS and CDR2 YFSETQ. The CDR3 region is CASSPQGVSGNTIYF. In DNA, the CDR3 is TGCGCCAGCAGCCCGCAGGGTGTCTCTGGAAACACCATATATTTT.

The chain employs TRBV5-1 and TRBJ1-4; 9 bases align to TRBD1. The junction had 5 bases not matched to a gene; V was cut back by 0 bases and J by 5 bases. Germline lookup yields CDR1 SGHRS and CDR2 YFSETQ. This CDR3 contains 16 residues. The CDR3 loop is CASSLASTGGNEKLFF. The CDR3 DNA follows: TGCGCCAGCAGCTTGGCGTCGACAGGGGGAAATGAAAAACTGTTTTTT.

This chain connects TRBV5-1 to TRBJ2-1; 9 nucleotides agree with TRBD2. V was pared by 5 bases and J by 4 bases, with 4 bases of the junction left unmatched. This CDR3 comprises 14 residues. Germline lookup yields CDR1 SGHRS and CDR2 YFSETQ. CDR3 sequence: CASSAGGRYNEQFF. The DNA for the CDR3 is TGCGCCAGCAGTGCGGGAGGGCGATACAATGAGCAGTTCTTC.

This clone was counted once. The CDR3 spells CASSGSGGVFDEQFF. The CDR3 DNA follows: TGTGCCAGCAGCGGTAGCGGGGGGGTTTTCGATGAGCAGTTCTTC. J is TRBJ2-1 and V is TRBV9, with TRBD2 identical over 11 bases. This CDR3 is 15 amino acids long. The germline V gene encodes CDR1 SGDLS and CDR2 YYNGEE. J lost 8 bases, V lost 3 bases, and 7 bases had no gene match. Based on the CDR3 plus reference TRBV9 and TRBJ2-1, the full variable domain is DSGVTQTPKHLITATGQRVTLRCSPRSGDLSVYWYQQSLDQGLQFLIQYYNGEERAKGNILERFSAQQFPDLHSELNLSSLELGDSALYFCASSGSGGVFDEQFFGPGTRLTVL.

The chain combines TRBV12-3 or TRBV12-4 with TRBJ1-1, with 8 bases identical to TRBD1. With 7 bases clipped from V and 7 bases from J, the junction kept 5 bases outside the gene matches. CDR3 length: 12 amino acids. DNA for the CDR3: TGTGCCAGCACCCCAGGGGGCGGTGAAGCTTTCTTT. The encoded protein is CASTPGGGEAFF.

This clone was counted once. As DNA, the CDR3 is TGTGCCAGCAGAACACCGACAGGGCAAGCTTTCTTT. Translation: CASRTPTGQAFF. This chain joins TRBV6-5 and TRBJ1-1; 7 nucleotides agree with TRBD1. V shed 6 bases, J shed 9 bases, and the junction held 7 bases outside the gene matches. The CDR3 contains 12 residues. Germline lookup yields CDR1 MNHEY and CDR2 SVGAGI.

The genes are TRBV9 and TRBJ2-3; TRBD2 matches at 15 bases. The junction had 6 bases not matched to a gene; V was cut back by 5 bases and J by 2 bases. The CDR3 is 17 amino acids. Germline values: CDR1 SGDLS, CDR2 YYNGEE. The CDR3 nucleotides read TGTGCCAGCAGTACCGGGACTAGCGGGAGGACCACAGATACGCAGTATTTT. Its translation: CASSTGTSGRTTDTQYF.

This clone was seen more than once but under ten times. V usage is TRBV30 and J usage is TRBJ1-6; maybe TRBD1 (5 bases). CDR3 length: 15 residues. The germline V gene encodes CDR1 GTSNPN and CDR2 SVGIG (reference sequence). Trimming pared 2 bases from V and 10 bases from J, leaving 18 bases between. The CDR3 sequence is CAWSPRGGARSPLHF. In nucleotides, the CDR3 is TGTGCCTGGAGTCCCCGGGGAGGGGCGCGGTCACCCCTCCACTTT.